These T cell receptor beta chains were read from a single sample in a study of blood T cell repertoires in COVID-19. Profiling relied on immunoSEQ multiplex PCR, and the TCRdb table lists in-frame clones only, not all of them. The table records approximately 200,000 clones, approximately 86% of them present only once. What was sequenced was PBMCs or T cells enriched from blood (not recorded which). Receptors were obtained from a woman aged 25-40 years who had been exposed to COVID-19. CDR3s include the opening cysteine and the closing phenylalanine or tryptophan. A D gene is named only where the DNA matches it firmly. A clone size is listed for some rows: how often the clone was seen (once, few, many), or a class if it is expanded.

CDR3 DNA: TGTGCCAGCGCAAGACAGGGAGACTCTGGAAACACCATATATTTT
CDR3 protein: CASARQGDSGNTIYF
D gene: TRBD1
clone size: few
V gene: TRBV7-2
J gene: TRBJ1-3

CDR3 DNA: TGTGCCAGTAGTCCTCGTGAAACGGGGTTTAACACTGAAGCTTTCTTT
CDR3 protein: CASSPRETGFNTEAFF
D gene: NA
clone size: NA
V gene: TRBV19
J gene: TRBJ1-1

CDR3 DNA: TGTGCCAGCAGCTTGGCCGGAACAGTGAGCCCTGAAGCTTTCTTT
CDR3 protein: CASSLAGTVSPEAFF
D gene: NA
clone size: few
V gene: TRBV5-5
J gene: TRBJ1-1

CDR3 DNA: TGTGCCAGCAGCTTAGAGTCCCACAGGCGCGAGCAGTACTTC
CDR3 protein: CASSLESHRREQYF
D gene: NA
clone size: NA
V gene: TRBV7-8
J gene: TRBJ2-7

CDR3 DNA: TGTGCCAGCAGCTTAGGGCCCGGGACTCCCCTTGAAGCTTTCTTT
CDR3 protein: CASSLGPGTPLEAFF
D gene: NA
clone size: NA
V gene: TRBV7-9
J gene: TRBJ1-1

CDR3 DNA: TGTGCCAGCTCACGAATGGACAGGCGGTACACTGAAGCTTTCTTT
CDR3 protein: CASSRMDRRYTEAFF
D gene: TRBD1
clone size: NA
V gene: TRBV18
J gene: TRBJ1-1

CDR3 DNA: TGTGCCAGCAGCTTAGTGGCGGGGGACAATGAGCAGTTCTTC
CDR3 protein: CASSLVAGDNEQFF
D gene: TRBD2
clone size: NA
V gene: TRBV7-2
J gene: TRBJ2-1

CDR3 DNA: TGCGCCAGCAGAAATGGACAGGGGCCAGATACGCAGTATTTT
CDR3 protein: CASRNGQGPDTQYF
D gene: TRBD1
clone size: NA
V gene: TRBV5-1
J gene: TRBJ2-3

CDR3 DNA: TGTGCCAGTAGTATGGGGCTAGCGGGGCACACAGATACGCAGTATTTT
CDR3 protein: CASSMGLAGHTDTQYF
D gene: TRBD2
clone size: NA
V gene: TRBV19
J gene: TRBJ2-3

CDR3 DNA: TGTGCCACCAGCAGCTCATTGGGGGGGGCTTTCTTT
CDR3 protein: CATSSSLGGAFF
D gene: NA
clone size: NA
V gene: TRBV15
J gene: TRBJ1-1

CDR3 DNA: TGTGCCAGCAGCGTAGGGACAGGAGCAAACACCGGGGAGCTGTTTTTT
CDR3 protein: CASSVGTGANTGELFF
D gene: TRBD1
clone size: NA
V gene: TRBV9
J gene: TRBJ2-2

CDR3 DNA: TGTGCCAGTAACCCGGGACAGGGCGGGGGAACAGATACGCAGTATTTT
CDR3 protein: CASNPGQGGGTDTQYF
D gene: TRBD1
clone size: NA
V gene: TRBV19
J gene: TRBJ2-3

CDR3 DNA: TGTGCCAGCAGCCGACGACGGGGGGAGCAGTACTTC
CDR3 protein: CASSRRRGEQYF
D gene: NA
clone size: NA
V gene: TRBV3-1/TRBV3-2
J gene: TRBJ2-7

CDR3 DNA: TGTGCCAGCAGTCGGGACAGGGACACTGAAGCTTTCTTT
CDR3 protein: CASSRDRDTEAFF
D gene: TRBD1
clone size: NA
V gene: TRBV12-3/TRBV12-4
J gene: TRBJ1-1

CDR3 DNA: TGTGCCAGCAGTGTTCGGACAGGGAACACCGGGGAGCTGTTTTTT
CDR3 protein: CASSVRTGNTGELFF
D gene: TRBD1
clone size: NA
V gene: TRBV25-1
J gene: TRBJ2-2

CDR3 DNA: TGTGCCAGCATTCAGGGGGCAGTAGGCTACACCTTC
CDR3 protein: CASIQGAVGYTF
D gene: TRBD1
clone size: NA
V gene: TRBV6-5
J gene: TRBJ1-2

CDR3 DNA: TGTGCCAGCAGTGAATCTCAGGTTCCCTCTGGAAACACCATATATTTT
CDR3 protein: CASSESQVPSGNTIYF
D gene: NA
clone size: NA
V gene: TRBV6-1
J gene: TRBJ1-3